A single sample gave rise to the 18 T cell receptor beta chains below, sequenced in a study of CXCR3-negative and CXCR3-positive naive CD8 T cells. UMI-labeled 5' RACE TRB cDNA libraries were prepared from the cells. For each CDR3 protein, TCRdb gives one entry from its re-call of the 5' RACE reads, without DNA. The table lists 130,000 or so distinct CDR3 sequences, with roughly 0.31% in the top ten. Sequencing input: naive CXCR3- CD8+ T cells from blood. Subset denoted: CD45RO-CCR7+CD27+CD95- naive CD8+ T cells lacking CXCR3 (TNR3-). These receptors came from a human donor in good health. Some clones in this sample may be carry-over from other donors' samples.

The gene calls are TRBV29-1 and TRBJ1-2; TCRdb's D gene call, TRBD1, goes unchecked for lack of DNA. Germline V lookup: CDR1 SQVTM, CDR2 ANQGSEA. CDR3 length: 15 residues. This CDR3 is CSVEDYDRGGYGYTF.

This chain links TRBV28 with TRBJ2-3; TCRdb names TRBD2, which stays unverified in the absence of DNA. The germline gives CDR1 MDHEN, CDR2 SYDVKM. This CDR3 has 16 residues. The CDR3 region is CASSSPAGAGTDTQYF.

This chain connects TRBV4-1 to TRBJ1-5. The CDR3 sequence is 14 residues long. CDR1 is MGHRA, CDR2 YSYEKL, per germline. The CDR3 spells CASSQDSGYQPQHF.

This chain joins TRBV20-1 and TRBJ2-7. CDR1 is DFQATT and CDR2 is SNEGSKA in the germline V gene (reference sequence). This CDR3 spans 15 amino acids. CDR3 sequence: CSARELGMETYEQYF.

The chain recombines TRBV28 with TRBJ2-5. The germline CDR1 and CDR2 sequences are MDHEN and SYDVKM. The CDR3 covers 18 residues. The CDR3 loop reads CASSFPMKSSDRRETQYF.

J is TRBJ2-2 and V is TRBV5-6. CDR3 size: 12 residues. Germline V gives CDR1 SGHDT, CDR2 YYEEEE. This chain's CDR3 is CASSPHPGELFF.

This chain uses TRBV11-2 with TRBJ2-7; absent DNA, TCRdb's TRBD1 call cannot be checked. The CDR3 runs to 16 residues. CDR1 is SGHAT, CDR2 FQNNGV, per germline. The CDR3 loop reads CASSLSGTGGFYEQYF.

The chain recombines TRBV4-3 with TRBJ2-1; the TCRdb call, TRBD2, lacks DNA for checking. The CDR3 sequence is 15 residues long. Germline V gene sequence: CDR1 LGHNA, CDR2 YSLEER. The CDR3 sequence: CASSQEPSPPNEQFF.

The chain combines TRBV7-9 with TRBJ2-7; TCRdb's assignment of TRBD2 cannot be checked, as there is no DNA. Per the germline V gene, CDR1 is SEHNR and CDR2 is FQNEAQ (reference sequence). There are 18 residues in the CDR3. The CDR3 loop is CASSSPPGLAEDPYEQYF.

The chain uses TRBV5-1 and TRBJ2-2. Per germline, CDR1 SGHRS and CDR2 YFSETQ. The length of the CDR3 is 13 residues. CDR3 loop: CASSSSFPGELFF.

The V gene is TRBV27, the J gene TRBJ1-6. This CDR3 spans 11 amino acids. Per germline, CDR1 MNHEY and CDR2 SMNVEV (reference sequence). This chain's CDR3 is CASSLRSPLHF.

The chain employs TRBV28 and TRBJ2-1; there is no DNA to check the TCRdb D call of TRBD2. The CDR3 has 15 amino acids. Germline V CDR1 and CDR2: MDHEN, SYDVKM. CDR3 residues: CASSSPSGGYNEQFF. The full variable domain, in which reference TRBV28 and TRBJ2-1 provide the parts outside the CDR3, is DVKVTQSSRYLVKRTGEKVFLECVQDMDHENMFWYRQDPGLGLRLIYFSYDVKMKEKGDIPEGYSVSREKKERFSLILESASTNQTSMYLCASSSPSGGYNEQFFGPGTRLTVL.

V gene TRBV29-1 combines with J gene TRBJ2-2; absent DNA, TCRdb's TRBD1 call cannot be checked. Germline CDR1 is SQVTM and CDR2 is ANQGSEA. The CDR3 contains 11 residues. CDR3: CSIQQQGQLFF.

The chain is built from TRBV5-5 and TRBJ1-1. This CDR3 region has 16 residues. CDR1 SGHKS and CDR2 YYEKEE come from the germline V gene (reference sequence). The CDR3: CASSLSPPDMNTEAFF. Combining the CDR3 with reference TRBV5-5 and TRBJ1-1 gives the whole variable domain DAGVTQSPTHLIKTRGQQVTLRCSPISGHKSVSWYQQVLGQGPQFIFQYYEKEERGRGNFPDRFSARQFPNYSSELNVNALLLGDSALYLCASSLSPPDMNTEAFFGQGTRLTVV.

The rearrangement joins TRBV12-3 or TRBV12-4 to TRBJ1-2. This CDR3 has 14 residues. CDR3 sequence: CASSLRLWGDGYTF.

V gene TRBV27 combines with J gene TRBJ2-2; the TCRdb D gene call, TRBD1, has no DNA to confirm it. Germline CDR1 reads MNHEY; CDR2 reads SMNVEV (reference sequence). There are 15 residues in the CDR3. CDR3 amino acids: CASRRTGLNTGELFF.

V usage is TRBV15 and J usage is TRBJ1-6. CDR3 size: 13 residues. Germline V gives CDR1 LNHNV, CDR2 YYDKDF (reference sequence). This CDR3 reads CATSSSRNSPLHF.

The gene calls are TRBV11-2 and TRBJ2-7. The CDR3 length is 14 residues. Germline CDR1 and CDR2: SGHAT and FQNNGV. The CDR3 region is CASSLRQDPYEQYF.